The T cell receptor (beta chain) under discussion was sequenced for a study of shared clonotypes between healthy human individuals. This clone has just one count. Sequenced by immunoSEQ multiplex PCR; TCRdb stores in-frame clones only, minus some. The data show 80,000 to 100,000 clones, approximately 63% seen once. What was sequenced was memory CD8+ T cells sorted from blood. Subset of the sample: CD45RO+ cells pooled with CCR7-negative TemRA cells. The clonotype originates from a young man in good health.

For the CDR3, the DNA is TGTGCCAGCAGCCCGATCGGTGTTAGACAGCCCCAGCATTTT. Residues: CASSPIGVRQPQHF. The chain uses TRBV6-1 and TRBJ1-5; D is uncertain. Deletions cut 6 bases from V and 7 bases from J, with 16 bases between. CDR3 length: 14 residues. Germline-derived CDR1 and CDR2 are MNHNS and SASEGT.